This T cell receptor (beta chain) comes out of a study of beta chain features in type 1 diabetes. Study-wide background: In all, around 100,000,000 sorted cells from all samples were analyzed. General study findings and limits: High-TCR-expressing cells could be over-represented by cDNA sequencing. Naive, central memory and Treg TCRB repertoires appeared more alike in patients than in healthy donors.

The CDR3 runs to 18 residues. V lost 1 base and J lost 3; bases outside the gene matches: 10. Per germline, CDR1 SGHTA and CDR2 FQGNSA. This clone appeared a few times. Its antigen is not known. Investigators reverse transcribed all isolated RNA, so they sequenced expressed TCRB transcripts. Method: immunoSEQ multiplex PCR; TCRdb's copy keeps in-frame clones and lacks some. Seen here are about 330,000 clones, roughly 9.6% observed once, and the top ten hold about 0.015%. The source of this sequence is a woman aged 30 to 39 in good health. Material: naive CD4+ T cells from blood. The chain uses TRBV7-2 and TRBJ2-2; 8 nucleotides align to TRBD1. The CDR3 DNA is TGTGCCAGCAGCTTAGTAGGGGCCGGACAGGGCGACACCGGGGAGCTGTTTTTT. Protein product: CASSLVGAGQGDTGELFF.